The 2 T cell receptor beta chains listed next were all sequenced from one sample in a study of shared T cell receptors in the human thymus. Only in-frame clones appear in the TCRdb table, and some are missing; sequencing was by immunoSEQ multiplex PCR. The repertoire includes 720,000 or so clones, over 75% of them detected once, and 0.0095% to 0.013% sits in the top ten. A further study also used this sample, focusing on human thymus T cells.

Sequencing was performed on thymocytes. Receptors originate from a girl under two years old with a congenital heart defect.

V is TRBV5-1 and J is TRBJ2-3; 10 bases map to TRBD1. Losses at the gene ends were 7 bases for V and 6 bases for J; bases not matched to a gene: 8. Germline V gene sequence: CDR1 SGHRS, CDR2 YFSETQ. This CDR3 comprises 14 residues. CDR3 coding DNA: TGCGCCAGCTCCCGGGACAGGGGTATCGATACGCAGTATTTT. Translating it yields CASSRDRGIDTQYF.

This chain uses TRBV10-1 with TRBJ2-1; 8 bases align to TRBD2. V was clipped by 3 bases and J by 0 bases; unmatched bases: 10. Germline assignment: CDR1 WNHNN and CDR2 SYGVQD (reference sequence). The CDR3 extends over 18 amino acids. The CDR3 here is CASSEEAGASSSYNEQFF. The DNA for the CDR3 is TGCGCCAGCAGTGAAGAAGCGGGGGCTTCGAGCTCCTACAATGAGCAGTTCTTC.